Presented here are 20 T cell receptor beta chains from one specimen sequenced in a study of T cells in Graves' hyperthyroidism and ophthalmopathy (dated by TCRdb to the late 2010s). The method behind the library was multiplex PCR. Sequencing was carried out with an Illumina HiSeq 2000. The TCR beta CDR3 regions were amplified from the RNA transcripts. The first round of RT-PCR for the TCR CDR3 was performed with the HTBI primer set and the Qiagen OneStep RT-PCR kit. In-frame beta chains were kept once TCRdb had trimmed the public reads at Q25 with fastp and called clones with MiXCR. Every distinct CDR3 protein forms one entry, paired with its most common genes and DNA. The sample table holds roughly 500,000 distinct CDR3 sequences, of which 40% to 50% were seen once. The leading ten clones occupy approximately 44% of the sample. Sequencing was done on a sample of peripheral blood or thyroid tissue (not recorded which). These TCRs come from an adult woman with Graves' disease, either hyperthyroidism or ophthalmopathy (not recorded which).

This clonotype was seen at least ten times. This chain joins TRBV19 and TRBJ2-2; no firm D call. Trimming took 1 base from V and 5 from J, leaving 11 bases between them. The CDR3 spans 15 residues. From germline, CDR1 is LNHDA and CDR2 SQIVND (reference sequence). CDR3: CASSIGLPATGELFF. In DNA form, the CDR3 reads TGTGCCAGTAGTATAGGACTCCCCGCAACCGGGGAGCTGTTTTTT.

This clonotype was found a few times. J is TRBJ1-4 and V is TRBV6-6; tentative D call: TRBD1 (5 bases). The CDR3 totals 15 residues. V lost 4 bases to trimming and J lost 8 bases, with 17 bases between them. Germline V lookup: CDR1 MNHNY, CDR2 SVGAGI (reference sequence). The CDR3 loop reads CASSFLGGSGEKLFF. The CDR3 bases are TGTGCCAGCAGTTTTCTCGGGGGGTCCGGAGAAAAACTGTTTTTT.

The chain couples TRBV27 to TRBJ2-7; possibly TRBD1 for D (6 bases). Germline CDR1 MNHEY, CDR2 SMNVEV (reference sequence). This CDR3 spans 12 amino acids. V lost 6 bases and J lost 3, with 9 bases in between. In DNA form, the CDR3 reads TGTGCCAGCAGGCAGGGGCACTACGAGCAGTACTTC. Protein product: CASRQGHYEQYF.

V usage is TRBV7-8 and J usage is TRBJ2-5; D unresolved. The CDR3 extends over 15 amino acids. The V gene's germline CDR1 is SGHVS and CDR2 FQNEAQ. Trimming took off 4 bases at V and 5 bases at J, with 17 bases between the two ends. CDR3: CASSSPVGIMETQYF. The CDR3 DNA is TGTGCCAGCAGCTCCCCCGTGGGGATCATGGAGACCCAGTACTTC. Filled out from reference TRBV7-8 and TRBJ2-5, the complete variable domain reads GAGVSQSPRYKVAKRGQDVALRCDPISGHVSLFWYQQALGQGPEFLTYFQNEAQLDKSGLPSDRFFAERPEGSVSTLKIQRTQQEDSAVYLCASSSPVGIMETQYFGPGTRLLVL.

This chain links TRBV6-1 with TRBJ1-2; D uncertain. This CDR3 contains 13 residues. Germline CDR1 and CDR2: MNHNS and SASEGT. Trimming pared 11 bases from V and 5 bases from J, leaving 18 bases between. The CDR3 DNA is TGTGCCGCGTCGAAGGCAGAATCTTATGGCTACACCTTC. This encodes CAASKAESYGYTF.

The table lists this clonotype with a few counts. The rearrangement joins TRBV6-1 to TRBJ2-2; D unclear. The V end lost 6 bases, the J end lost 5 bases, and 16 bases lay between the germline ends. CDR3 length equals 15 residues. In germline, CDR1 is MNHNS, CDR2 SASEGT. The CDR3 here is CASRVPSMSTGELFF. The CDR3 DNA follows: TGTGCCAGCAGGGTTCCCTCTATGTCTACCGGGGAGCTGTTTTTT.

This chain uses TRBV10-3 with TRBJ1-2; a possible D gene is TRBD1 (6 bases). Germline assignment: CDR1 ENHRY and CDR2 SYGVKD. The CDR3 sequence is 12 residues long. Trimming took off 8 bases at V and 3 bases at J, with 10 bases between the two ends. The CDR3: CAISGAYYGYTF. The CDR3 DNA is TGTGCCATCTCGGGGGCATACTATGGCTACACCTTC.

The V and J genes are TRBV5-1 and TRBJ1-1; D is possibly TRBD1 (5 bases). V was cut by 0 bases and J by 1 base, with 13 bases left in between. The CDR3 consists of 16 residues. CDR1 is SGHRS, CDR2 YFSETQ, per germline. The CDR3 loop is CASSLGTTAKNTEAFF. Here the CDR3 DNA reads TGCGCCAGCAGCTTGGGGACGACAGCGAAGAACACTGAAGCTTTCTTT.

V gene TRBV6-5 combines with J gene TRBJ2-5; weak D call: TRBD1 (7 bases). The V gene's germline CDR1 is MNHEY and CDR2 SVGAGI. This CDR3 is built from 16 residues. Trimming stripped 2 bases from V and 0 bases from J, with 13 bases between. CDR3 bases: TGTGCCAGCAGTTACGCGGCAGGGGGGTACCAAGAGACCCAGTACTTC. This translates into CASSYAAGGYQETQYF.

CDR3 amino acids: CASSSQHLIGQYF. The DNA for the CDR3 is TGTGCCAGCAGCTCTCAGCATCTAATCGGCCAGTACTTC. This chain joins TRBV2 and TRBJ2-5; D remains unclear. V lost 6 bases and J lost 10, with 18 bases in between. Germline CDR1 SNHLY, CDR2 FYNNEI. The CDR3 runs to 13 residues.

This clonotype was recorded a few times. The CDR3 loop is CASREVTNTEAFF. CDR3 nucleotide sequence: TGTGCCAGCAGGGAGGTGACGAACACTGAAGCTTTCTTT. The J gene is TRBJ1-1, the V gene TRBV7-2; the D is unclear. The CDR3 loop spans 13 amino acids. V shed 6 bases and J shed 1 base, with 9 bases lying between them. Germline V gene lookup returns CDR1 SGHTA and CDR2 FQGNSA.

The chain uses TRBV9 and TRBJ1-5; D unresolved. V was cut by 0 bases and J by 5 bases, with 6 bases left in between. The CDR3 covers 13 residues. Germline values: CDR1 SGDLS, CDR2 YYNGEE. This CDR3 reads CASSVEEDQPQHF. CDR3 coding DNA: TGTGCCAGCAGCGTAGAAGAAGATCAGCCCCAGCATTTT.

Ten or more counts support this clonotype. The rearrangement links TRBV24-1 to TRBJ2-2; TRBD1 or TRBD2 may be the D gene (5 bases each). The V gene lost 2 bases and the J gene lost 7 bases, with 10 bases spanning the gap. In germline, CDR1 is KGHDR, CDR2 SFDVKD. The CDR3 covers 14 residues. The CDR3 here is CATSDYGDGGELFF. The CDR3 DNA is TGTGCCACCAGTGATTACGGGGACGGCGGGGAGCTGTTTTTT.

This clonotype was detected ten times or more. The chain recombines TRBV20-1 with TRBJ1-1; 8 bases agree with TRBD1. CDR1 and CDR2 (germline): DFQATT, SNEGSKA (reference sequence). This CDR3 region has 16 residues. V was clipped by 6 bases and J by 1 base; unmatched bases: 13. CDR3 bases: TGCAGTGCCTGGGGTACAGGGGGAGGGCGGAACACTGAAGCTTTCTTT. It yields the protein CSAWGTGGGRNTEAFF.

Details on this clonotype: Relative to the germline gene, one junction end is altered; a read error may explain this. The V gene is TRBV4-1, the J gene TRBJ1-1; 7 bases line up with TRBD1. Looked up from germline, CDR1 is MGHRA and CDR2 is YSYEKL. There are 21 residues in the CDR3. The CDR3 here is CASSPRGGPKGQPKLNTEAFF. The CDR3 DNA sequence: TGTGCCAGCAGCCCGAGGGGAGGACCGAAGGGACAGCCCAAGCTGAACACTGAAGCTTTCTTT.

Note on this clonotype: At one end, the junction sequence differs from germline, possibly due to a read error. The chain joins TRBV27 to TRBJ2-2; D is possibly TRBD1 or TRBD2 (6 bases each). The V gene's germline CDR1 is MNHEY and CDR2 SMNVEV (reference sequence). The CDR3 is 14 amino acids. DNA of the CDR3: TGTGCCAGCAGTTGGGGGGCGAACACCGGGAAGCTGTTTTTT. It specifies CASSWGANTGKLFF.

This clonotype showed up just a few times. The rearrangement links TRBV15 to TRBJ1-6; possibly TRBD1 for D (6 bases). The germline V gene encodes CDR1 LNHNV and CDR2 YYDKDF (reference sequence). This CDR3 region has 15 residues. Trimming removed 0 bases from V and 10 bases from J, with 13 bases in between. CDR3 DNA sequence: TGTGCCACCAGCAGAGATCGCAGGGGAGGATCACCCCTCCACTTT. Residues: CATSRDRRGGSPLHF.

This clonotype was counted a few times. The chain links TRBV29-1 to TRBJ2-7; the D is unclear. Per the germline V gene, CDR1 is SQVTM and CDR2 is ANQGSEA. Deletions cut 1 base from V and 4 bases from J, with 5 bases between. The CDR3 spans 11 residues. Here the CDR3 reads CSVEVKYEQYF. Written as DNA, the CDR3 is TGCAGCGTTGAAGTCAAGTACGAGCAGTACTTC.

This clonotype was detected a few times. The chain uses TRBV7-8 and TRBJ1-3; 8 bases fit TRBD1. Germline CDR1 SGHVS, CDR2 FQNEAQ. V lost 0 bases and J lost 4; bases outside the gene matches: 2. CDR3 length: 15 amino acids. In nucleotides, the CDR3 is TGTGCCAGCAGCTTAGCAGGACAGGGCGGAAACACCATATATTTT. Protein: CASSLAGQGGNTIYF.

A note on this clonotype: The junction differs from germline at one of its ends, possibly a read error. The rearrangement joins TRBV6-5 to TRBJ1-2; 8 bases are shared with TRBD1. CDR3 size: 15 residues. Germline V gene lookup returns CDR1 MNHEY and CDR2 SVGAGI. The CDR3 sequence: CASSYSSSGTGGISF. CDR3 nucleotide sequence: TGTGCCAGCAGTTACTCATCATCCGGGACAGGAGGGATCAGCTTC.